This passage covers 8 T cell receptor beta chains from one sample sequenced in a study of CD4 and CD8 cells across lung adenocarcinoma regions. TCRdb re-called the PCR reads with MiXCR, one entry per CDR3 protein. In the table there are 20,000 to 25,000 distinct CDR3 sequences, about 50% of which are singletons. Sequencing used CD4+ T cells from the center of a lung tumor. The origin of the receptors is a male donor with lung adenocarcinoma. The CD4 and CD8 labels of this study may be unreliable.

Comment on this clonotype: Germline and junction disagree at one end, which may indicate a read error. The chain recombines TRBV10-3 with TRBJ2-6, with D perhaps assigned TRBD1 or TRBD2 (6 bases each). CDR3 size: 15 residues. The germline CDR1 and CDR2 sequences are ENHRY and SYGVKD. The CDR3 DNA follows: TGTGCCAGCAGTCAGGCACTCACGGGGGCCTACGTCCAGTCCTTC. This translates into CASSQALTGAYVQSF.

This clonotype was counted many times. V gene TRBV6-5 combines with J gene TRBJ2-1, with D unclear. In germline, CDR1 is MNHEY, CDR2 SVGAGI. V was shortened by 4 bases and J by 4 bases, with 14 bases between the two germline ends. The CDR3 consists of 15 residues. The CDR3 spells CASSLAPPGYNEQFF. The CDR3 nucleotides read TGTGCCAGCAGTTTGGCGCCCCCTGGATACAATGAGCAGTTCTTC.

CDR3 loop: CASSEAQQGRYGYTF. The CDR3 nucleotides are TGTGCCAGCAGTGAAGCGCAACAGGGTCGCTATGGCTACACCTTC. V gene TRBV6-1 combines with J gene TRBJ1-2; tentative D call: TRBD1 (6 bases). The CDR3 has 15 amino acids. Trimming shortened V by 0 bases and J by 4 bases, and 12 bases separated the two germline ends. Per the germline V gene, CDR1 is MNHNS and CDR2 is SASEGT.

Concerning this clonotype: Since the CDR3 does not end with the conserved phenylalanine or tryptophan, this likely comes from a read error. It is unclear where the CDR3 begins or ends on the DNA, so no DNA is shown, and the CDR3 is as TCRdb lists it. V usage is TRBV16 and J usage is TRBJ2-3. Both ends counted, the CDR3 spans 8 residues. Looked up from germline, CDR1 is KGHSY and CDR2 is FQNENV. This chain's CDR3 is CEMEFCSC.

Concerning this clonotype: An end of the junction differs from the germline gene, which may be a read error. The chain combines TRBV7-7 with TRBJ2-5; the match to TRBD2 covers 10 bases. The CDR3 covers 16 residues. CDR1 and CDR2 from the germline V gene are SSHAT and FNYEAQ (reference sequence). This CDR3 reads CASSLYPAGGEQTQYF. CDR3 bases: TGTGCTAGCAGCTTATATCCAGCGGGAGGGGAGCAGACCCAGTACTTC.

The V call is TRBV6-1, the J call TRBJ1-1; no reliable D call. This CDR3 is 11 amino acids long. From germline, CDR1 is MNHNS and CDR2 SASEGT. V gave up 6 bases and J gave up 2 bases, with 4 bases separating them. The DNA for the CDR3 is TGTGCCAGCAGGGACAACACTGAAGCTTTCTTT. Translating gives CASRDNTEAFF.

This clonotype occurred once. The V and J genes are TRBV18 and TRBJ2-7; D remains unclear. The germline gives CDR1 KGHSH, CDR2 LQKENI. The CDR3 runs 15 residues. V gave up 2 bases and J gave up 2 bases, with 13 bases separating them. In nucleotides, the CDR3 is TGTGCCAGCTCACCATCTGCTTCTTCAGCCTACGAGCAGTACTTC. Its protein is CASSPSASSAYEQYF.

On this clonotype itself: A read error may produce the germline difference seen at one junction end. The chain uses TRBV10-1 and TRBJ2-1; no definite D call. This CDR3 has 13 amino acids. Germline V gives CDR1 WNHNN, CDR2 SYGVQD (reference sequence). In DNA form, the CDR3 reads TGCGCCAGCAGTGCTAGGCCTGACGGTGAGCTGTTCTTT. This encodes CASSARPDGELFF.